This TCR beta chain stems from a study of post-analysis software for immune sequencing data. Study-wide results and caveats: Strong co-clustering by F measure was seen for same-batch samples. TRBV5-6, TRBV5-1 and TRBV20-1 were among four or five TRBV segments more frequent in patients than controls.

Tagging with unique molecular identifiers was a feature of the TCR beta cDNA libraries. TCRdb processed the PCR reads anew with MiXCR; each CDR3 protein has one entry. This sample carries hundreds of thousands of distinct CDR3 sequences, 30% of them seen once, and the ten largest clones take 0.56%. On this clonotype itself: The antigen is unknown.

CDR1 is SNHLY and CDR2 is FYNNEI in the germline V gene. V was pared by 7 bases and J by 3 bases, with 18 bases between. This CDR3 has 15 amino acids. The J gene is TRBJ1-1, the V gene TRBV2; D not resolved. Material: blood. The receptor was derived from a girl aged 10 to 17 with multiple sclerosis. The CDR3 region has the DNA TGTGCCAGCACCGCGGGGTGGCAGGTTGACACTGAAGCTTTCTTT. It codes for CASTAGWQVDTEAFF.